These T cell receptor beta chains were read from a single sample in a study of shared clonotypes between healthy human individuals. The table came from immunoSEQ multiplex PCR; TCRdb's copy has only in-frame clones and leaves some out. The table lists approximately 510,000 clones, approximately 85% of them singletons. The sequencing sample was made of PBMCs. These receptors were collected from a woman between 40 and 55 years old in good health. Some clones in this sample may be carry-over from other donors' samples. CDR3s include the opening cysteine and the closing phenylalanine or tryptophan. Each record gives: D gene, V gene, J gene, clone size, CDR3 protein, CDR3 DNA. A D gene is named only where the DNA matches it firmly. A clone size is listed for some rows: how often the clone was seen (once, few, many), or a class if it is expanded.

D gene: TRBD1
V gene: TRBV27
J gene: TRBJ1-1
clone size: -
CDR3 protein: CASSLGPRQGGLDTEAFF
CDR3 DNA: TGTGCCAGCAGTTTAGGTCCGAGACAGGGCGGTTTGGACACTGAAGCTTTCTTT

D gene: -
V gene: TRBV28
J gene: TRBJ1-1
clone size: -
CDR3 protein: CASSLPLRGTEAFF
CDR3 DNA: TGTGCCAGCAGTTTGCCCCTGCGCGGCACTGAAGCTTTCTTT

D gene: -
V gene: TRBV27
J gene: TRBJ1-5
clone size: -
CDR3 protein: CASSLTWGQPQHF
CDR3 DNA: TGTGCCAGCAGTCTTACATGGGGTCAGCCCCAGCATTTT

D gene: -
V gene: TRBV29-1
J gene: TRBJ2-5
clone size: -
CDR3 protein: CSVPLGVQETQYF
CDR3 DNA: TGCAGCGTACCTCTAGGGGTTCAAGAGACCCAGTACTTC

D gene: -
V gene: TRBV6-5
J gene: TRBJ1-2
clone size: -
CDR3 protein: CASNSPYYGYTF
CDR3 DNA: TGTGCCAGCAACAGTCCCTACTATGGCTACACCTTC

D gene: TRBD1
V gene: TRBV18
J gene: TRBJ1-3
clone size: -
CDR3 protein: CASSPGTGQVTGNTIYF
CDR3 DNA: TGTGCCAGCTCACCCGGGACAGGGCAAGTTACTGGAAACACCATATATTTT

D gene: TRBD2
V gene: TRBV19
J gene: TRBJ2-1
clone size: few
CDR3 protein: CASSIGTSGYNEQFF
CDR3 DNA: TGTGCCAGTAGTATAGGGACTAGCGGTTACAATGAGCAGTTCTTC

D gene: TRBD2
V gene: TRBV11-2
J gene: TRBJ2-3
clone size: few
CDR3 protein: CASSTPGLATDTQYF
CDR3 DNA: TGTGCCAGCAGCACGCCGGGACTAGCGACAGATACGCAGTATTTT

D gene: TRBD2
V gene: TRBV9
J gene: TRBJ2-5
clone size: few
CDR3 protein: CASSPWTSGRPSQETQYF
CDR3 DNA: TGTGCCAGCAGCCCTTGGACTAGCGGGAGACCAAGCCAAGAGACCCAGTACTTC

D gene: -
V gene: TRBV5-1
J gene: TRBJ1-5
clone size: once
CDR3 protein: CASSLEPRNQPQHF
CDR3 DNA: TGCGCCAGCAGCTTGGAACCTAGAAATCAGCCCCAGCATTTT

D gene: -
V gene: TRBV7-8
J gene: TRBJ2-7
clone size: -
CDR3 protein: CASSPTGQTYEQYF
CDR3 DNA: TGTGCCAGCAGCCCTACCGGACAGACCTACGAGCAGTACTTC

D gene: -
V gene: TRBV19
J gene: TRBJ2-3
clone size: -
CDR3 protein: CASSIVGPGLSPDTQYF
CDR3 DNA: TGTGCCAGTAGTATAGTTGGCCCGGGGCTTTCGCCAGATACGCAGTATTTT

D gene: -
V gene: TRBV28
J gene: TRBJ1-5
clone size: -
CDR3 protein: CASSGPDTLQPQHF
CDR3 DNA: TGTGCCAGCAGTGGCCCGGACACCCTCCAGCCCCAGCATTTT

D gene: TRBD2
V gene: TRBV7-6
J gene: TRBJ2-1
clone size: -
CDR3 protein: CASSRSWVAGVNEQFF
CDR3 DNA: TGTGCCAGCAGCCGCAGTTGGGTAGCGGGAGTCAATGAGCAGTTCTTC

D gene: -
V gene: TRBV7-8
J gene: TRBJ1-1
clone size: -
CDR3 protein: CASRWTENTEAFF
CDR3 DNA: TGTGCCAGCAGGTGGACGGAGAACACTGAAGCTTTCTTT

D gene: TRBD1
V gene: TRBV5-6
J gene: TRBJ1-5
clone size: -
CDR3 protein: CASSLGGTGGKPQHF
CDR3 DNA: TGTGCCAGCAGCTTAGGGGGGACAGGGGGCAAGCCCCAGCATTTT

D gene: -
V gene: TRBV6-6
J gene: TRBJ2-2
clone size: once
CDR3 protein: CASSFDGEDTGELFF
CDR3 DNA: TGTGCCAGCAGTTTCGACGGGGAGGACACCGGGGAGCTGTTTTTT

D gene: -
V gene: TRBV7-8
J gene: TRBJ2-7
clone size: -
CDR3 protein: CASSLDLSYEQYF
CDR3 DNA: TGTGCCAGCAGCTTAGATCTCTCCTACGAGCAGTACTTC

D gene: -
V gene: TRBV28
J gene: TRBJ2-7
clone size: -
CDR3 protein: CASSPMGDEQYF
CDR3 DNA: TGTGCCAGCTCCCCTATGGGGGACGAGCAGTACTTC

D gene: -
V gene: TRBV30
J gene: TRBJ2-7
clone size: -
CDR3 protein: CAWAPGSYEQYF
CDR3 DNA: TGTGCCTGGGCCCCAGGGAGCTACGAGCAGTACTTC

D gene: -
V gene: TRBV7-8
J gene: TRBJ1-4
clone size: -
CDR3 protein: CASSTQGPTNEKLFF
CDR3 DNA: TGTGCCAGCAGCACCCAGGGGCCTACTAATGAAAAACTGTTTTTT

D gene: -
V gene: TRBV7-9
J gene: TRBJ1-1
clone size: few
CDR3 protein: CASSRDLNTEAFF
CDR3 DNA: TGTGCCAGCAGCCGCGACCTGAACACTGAAGCTTTCTTT

D gene: TRBD2
V gene: TRBV5-6
J gene: TRBJ2-1
clone size: -
CDR3 protein: CASSLAGTSGKDEQFF
CDR3 DNA: TGTGCCAGCAGCTTGGCCGGGACTAGCGGGAAGGATGAGCAGTTCTTC

D gene: -
V gene: TRBV6-4
J gene: TRBJ1-1
clone size: few
CDR3 protein: CASSEGGDSKAFF
CDR3 DNA: TGTGCCAGCAGTGAAGGTGGTGACTCGAAAGCTTTCTTT

D gene: -
V gene: TRBV7-9
J gene: TRBJ2-7
clone size: -
CDR3 protein: CASSPGRTSYEQYF
CDR3 DNA: TGTGCCAGCAGCCCGGGACGTACTTCCTACGAGCAGTACTTC

D gene: TRBD1
V gene: TRBV19
J gene: TRBJ1-1
clone size: -
CDR3 protein: CASSIHQGAMNTEAFF
CDR3 DNA: TGTGCCAGTAGTATTCATCAGGGGGCGATGAACACTGAAGCTTTCTTT

D gene: -
V gene: TRBV25-1
J gene: TRBJ2-3
clone size: few
CDR3 protein: CASRAGTVIDTDTQYF
CDR3 DNA: TGTGCCAGCAGGGCAGGTACGGTCATTGACACAGATACGCAGTATTTT

D gene: -
V gene: TRBV6-6
J gene: TRBJ2-5
clone size: -
CDR3 protein: CASSRTRLRETQYF
CDR3 DNA: TGTGCCAGCAGCCGAACACGACTGAGGGAGACCCAGTACTTC

D gene: -
V gene: TRBV4-3
J gene: TRBJ2-7
clone size: -
CDR3 protein: CASSQEVSIHYEQYF
CDR3 DNA: TGCGCCAGCAGCCAAGAAGTCTCCATCCACTACGAGCAGTACTTC

D gene: TRBD2
V gene: TRBV7-8
J gene: TRBJ2-1
clone size: -
CDR3 protein: CASSLAGTSGNIEQFF
CDR3 DNA: TGTGCCAGCAGCCTCGCCGGGACTAGCGGGAACATTGAGCAGTTCTTC

D gene: -
V gene: TRBV6-5
J gene: TRBJ2-7
clone size: many
CDR3 protein: CASSSGVRHEQYF
CDR3 DNA: TGTGCCAGCAGTTCGGGGGTCCGACACGAGCAGTACTTC

D gene: -
V gene: TRBV23-1
J gene: TRBJ1-1
clone size: -
CDR3 protein: CASSNLTPHDMNTEAFF
CDR3 DNA: TGCGCCAGCAGTAACCTGACACCCCACGACATGAACACTGAAGCTTTCTTT

D gene: -
V gene: TRBV18
J gene: TRBJ2-7
clone size: -
CDR3 protein: CASSLGADPSYEQYF
CDR3 DNA: TGTGCCAGCTCACTAGGGGCGGACCCCTCTTACGAGCAGTACTTC

D gene: TRBD1
V gene: TRBV5-1
J gene: TRBJ1-2
clone size: -
CDR3 protein: CASSPGRDSLTYGYTF
CDR3 DNA: TGCGCCAGCAGCCCTGGCCGGGACAGCCTAACCTATGGCTACACCTTC

D gene: -
V gene: TRBV29-1
J gene: TRBJ1-1
clone size: -
CDR3 protein: CSVWDREGTEAFF
CDR3 DNA: TGCAGCGTTTGGGACCGGGAGGGCACTGAAGCTTTCTTT

D gene: TRBD2
V gene: TRBV6-6
J gene: TRBJ2-1
clone size: -
CDR3 protein: CASKTSGRDEQFF
CDR3 DNA: TGTGCCAGCAAGACTAGCGGGAGGGATGAGCAGTTCTTC

D gene: -
V gene: TRBV30
J gene: TRBJ1-5
clone size: -
CDR3 protein: CAWSSGRDQPQHF
CDR3 DNA: TGTGCCTGGAGTTCCGGCAGGGATCAGCCCCAGCATTTT

D gene: -
V gene: TRBV5-1
J gene: TRBJ1-4
clone size: -
CDR3 protein: CASRRQPTNEKLFF
CDR3 DNA: TGCGCCAGCCGCCGACAGCCAACTAATGAAAAACTGTTTTTT

D gene: -
V gene: TRBV11-2
J gene: TRBJ2-7
clone size: few
CDR3 protein: CASSLDFPAEQYF
CDR3 DNA: TGTGCCAGCAGCTTAGATTTCCCGGCGGAGCAGTACTTC

D gene: -
V gene: TRBV7-3
J gene: TRBJ2-1
clone size: few
CDR3 protein: CASSFGIATKNEQFF
CDR3 DNA: TGTGCCAGCAGCTTTGGAATAGCGACTAAAAATGAGCAGTTCTTC

D gene: -
V gene: TRBV5-8
J gene: TRBJ2-3
clone size: -
CDR3 protein: CASSAGQVDLDTQYF
CDR3 DNA: TGTGCCAGCAGCGCCGGCCAGGTTGATTTGGATACGCAGTATTTT

D gene: -
V gene: TRBV6-1
J gene: TRBJ2-1
clone size: -
CDR3 protein: CASSTSDSEQFF
CDR3 DNA: -

D gene: TRBD2
V gene: TRBV7-2
J gene: TRBJ2-1
clone size: -
CDR3 protein: CASSPGIAGYNEQFF
CDR3 DNA: TGTGCCAGCAGTCCAGGTATAGCGGGCTACAATGAGCAGTTCTTC

D gene: TRBD2
V gene: TRBV28
J gene: TRBJ2-1
clone size: -
CDR3 protein: CASSLYPLREGLVHEQFF
CDR3 DNA: TGTGCCAGCAGTTTATACCCCCTCCGGGAGGGCCTTGTACATGAGCAGTTCTTC

D gene: TRBD2
V gene: TRBV6-6
J gene: TRBJ2-7
clone size: -
CDR3 protein: CASTLTSGSDEQYF
CDR3 DNA: TGTGCCAGCACCTTGACTAGCGGGAGCGACGAGCAGTACTTC

D gene: TRBD2
V gene: TRBV29-1
J gene: TRBJ2-5
clone size: once
CDR3 protein: CSSRTSVETQYF
CDR3 DNA: TGCAGCTCGAGGACTAGCGTTGAGACCCAGTACTTC

D gene: -
V gene: TRBV10-3
J gene: TRBJ2-3
clone size: few
CDR3 protein: CAIRPVTNEDTQYF
CDR3 DNA: TGTGCCATCAGGCCCGTCACCAACGAAGATACGCAGTATTTT

D gene: -
V gene: TRBV6-5
J gene: TRBJ1-3
clone size: -
CDR3 protein: CASSNRGNTIYF
CDR3 DNA: TGTGCCAGCAGTAACAGGGGAAACACCATATATTTT

D gene: -
V gene: TRBV7-8
J gene: TRBJ2-5
clone size: -
CDR3 protein: CASSLLTRRALHQETQYF
CDR3 DNA: TGTGCCAGCAGCTTATTGACTCGACGGGCGCTCCACCAAGAGACCCAGTACTTC

D gene: TRBD2
V gene: TRBV19
J gene: TRBJ2-1
clone size: -
CDR3 protein: CASSIVGAGVPNEQFF
CDR3 DNA: TGTGCCAGTAGTATAGTGGGAGCGGGAGTCCCCAATGAGCAGTTCTTC

D gene: -
V gene: TRBV6-5
J gene: TRBJ2-7
clone size: -
CDR3 protein: CASSRTERYYEQYF
CDR3 DNA: TGTGCCAGCAGTCGGACAGAACGTTACTACGAGCAGTACTTC

D gene: TRBD1
V gene: TRBV7-2
J gene: TRBJ2-1
clone size: once
CDR3 protein: CASRLDRGNEQFF
CDR3 DNA: TGTGCCAGCAGGTTAGACAGGGGGAATGAGCAGTTCTTC

D gene: -
V gene: TRBV11-3
J gene: TRBJ2-7
clone size: -
CDR3 protein: CASSLERAGEQYF
CDR3 DNA: TGTGCCAGCAGCTTAGAGAGGGCGGGCGAGCAGTACTTC

D gene: TRBD1
V gene: TRBV19
J gene: TRBJ1-3
clone size: few
CDR3 protein: CASRQGNSGNTIYF
CDR3 DNA: TGTGCCAGTCGACAGGGAAACTCTGGAAACACCATATATTTT

D gene: -
V gene: TRBV6-1
J gene: TRBJ2-5
clone size: -
CDR3 protein: CASREAGQETQYF
CDR3 DNA: TGTGCCAGCAGGGAAGCGGGCCAAGAGACCCAGTACTTC

D gene: -
V gene: TRBV11-2
J gene: TRBJ2-2
clone size: -
CDR3 protein: CASSLVVGTGELFF
CDR3 DNA: TGTGCCAGCAGCTTGGTCGTAGGAACCGGGGAGCTGTTTTTT

D gene: -
V gene: TRBV4-2
J gene: TRBJ1-1
clone size: -
CDR3 protein: CASSQDLQREAFF
CDR3 DNA: TGTGCCAGCAGCCAAGATCTACAGAGAGAAGCTTTCTTT

D gene: TRBD2
V gene: TRBV4-2
J gene: TRBJ2-1
clone size: -
CDR3 protein: CASSQEPAGSYNEQFF
CDR3 DNA: TGTGCCAGCAGCCAAGAACCAGCGGGGTCCTACAATGAGCAGTTCTTC